What follows describes a single TCR beta chain. Its antigen is currently unknown. V gave up 1 base and J gave up 0 bases, with 4 bases separating them. This CDR3 has 13 amino acids. CDR1 and CDR2 (germline): SGHDN, FVKESK. The source of the sample is a study of graft-versus-host responses after intestinal transplantation. This table comes from immunoSEQ multiplex PCR, and its TCRdb copy is limited to in-frame clones, with some not included. There are about 120,000 clones in the sample; 85% to 95% occur only once, and 2.5% to 3.5% lies in the top ten. General study findings and limits: High graft-versus-host to host-versus-graft clonal ratios were seen in allografts of patients with graft-donor T cell macrochimerism.

This TCR derives from a human donor who received an intestinal transplant. This specimen was unstimulated CD8+ T cells sorted from spleen or lymph node cells, taken before intestinal transplant. The chain carries TRBV14 and TRBJ2-7; the D is unclear. CDR3 coding DNA: TGTGCCAGCAGCCAAGGGGGCTCCTACGAGCAGTACTTC. Translated: CASSQGGSYEQYF.